This entry features one TCR beta chain sequence. Antigen unknown. These data originate in a study of shared clonotypes between healthy human individuals. Study outcomes and limitations: Sequencing depth was predicted to influence how clonotypes are shared among donors.

Clones were read by immunoSEQ multiplex PCR, and TCRdb kept only the in-frame ones, dropping some. The data show some 580,000 clones, about 97% seen once. The length of the CDR3 is 14 residues. Trimming left V 0 bases short and J 3 bases short, with 9 bases between. The germline CDR1 and CDR2 sequences are SGHDT and YYEEEE. The sequencing input was naive CD4+ T cells sorted from blood. Subset specified: CD45RA+ positively selected. This receptor was taken from a woman aged 25-40 years in good health. The V and J genes are TRBV5-6 and TRBJ2-5, with D maybe TRBD2 (5 bases). The CDR3 is CASSLAGLKETQYF. CDR3 coding DNA: TGTGCCAGCAGCTTGGCCGGACTGAAAGAGACCCAGTACTTC.